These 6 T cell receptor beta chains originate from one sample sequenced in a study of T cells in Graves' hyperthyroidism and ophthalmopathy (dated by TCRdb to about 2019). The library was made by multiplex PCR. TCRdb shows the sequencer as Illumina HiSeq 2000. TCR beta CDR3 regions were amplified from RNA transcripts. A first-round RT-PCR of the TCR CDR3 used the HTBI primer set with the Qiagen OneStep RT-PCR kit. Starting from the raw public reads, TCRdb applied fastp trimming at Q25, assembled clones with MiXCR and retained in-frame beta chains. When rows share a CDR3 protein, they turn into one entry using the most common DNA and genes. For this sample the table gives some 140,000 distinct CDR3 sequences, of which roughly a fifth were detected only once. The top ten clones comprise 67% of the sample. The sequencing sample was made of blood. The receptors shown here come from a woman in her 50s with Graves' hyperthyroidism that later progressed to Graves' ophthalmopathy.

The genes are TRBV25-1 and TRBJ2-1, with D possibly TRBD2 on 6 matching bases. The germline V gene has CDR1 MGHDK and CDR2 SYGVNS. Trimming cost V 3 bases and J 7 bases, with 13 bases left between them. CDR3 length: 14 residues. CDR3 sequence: CASSDIGTGNEQFF. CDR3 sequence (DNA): TGTGCCAGCAGTGATATAGGGACTGGAAATGAGCAGTTCTTC.

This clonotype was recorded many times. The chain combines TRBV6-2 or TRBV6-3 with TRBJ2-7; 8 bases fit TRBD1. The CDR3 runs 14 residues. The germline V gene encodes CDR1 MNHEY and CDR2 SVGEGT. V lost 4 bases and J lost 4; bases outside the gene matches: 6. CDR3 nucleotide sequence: TGTGCCAGCAGTTTCGGACAGGGTCGGTACGAGCAGTACTTC. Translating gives CASSFGQGRYEQYF.

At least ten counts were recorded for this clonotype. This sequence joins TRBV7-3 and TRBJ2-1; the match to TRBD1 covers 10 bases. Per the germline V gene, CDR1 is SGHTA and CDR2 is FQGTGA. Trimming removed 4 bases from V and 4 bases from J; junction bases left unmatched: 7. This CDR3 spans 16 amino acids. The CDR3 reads CASSSQGQGRYNEQFF. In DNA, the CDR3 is TGTGCCAGCAGCTCGCAGGGACAGGGGAGGTACAATGAGCAGTTCTTC.

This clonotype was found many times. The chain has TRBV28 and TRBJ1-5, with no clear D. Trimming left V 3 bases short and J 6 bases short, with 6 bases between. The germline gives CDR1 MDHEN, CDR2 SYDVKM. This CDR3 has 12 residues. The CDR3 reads CASSLATQPQHF. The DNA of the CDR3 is TGTGCCAGCAGTTTGGCCACTCAGCCCCAGCATTTT.

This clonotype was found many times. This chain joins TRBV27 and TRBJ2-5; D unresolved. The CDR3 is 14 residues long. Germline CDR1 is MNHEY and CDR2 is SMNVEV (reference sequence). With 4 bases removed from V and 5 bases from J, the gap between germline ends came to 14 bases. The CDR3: CASSSPTLGETQYF. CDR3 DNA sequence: TGTGCCAGCAGTTCCCCCACACTGGGGGAGACCCAGTACTTC.

CDR3 coding DNA: TGTGCCAGCTCACCACCGAGGACATTAGGCACAGATACGCAGTATTTT. It translates to CASSPPRTLGTDTQYF. This chain uses TRBV18 with TRBJ2-3, with TRBD1 as a possible D gene (5 bases). CDR1 KGHSH and CDR2 LQKENI come from the germline V gene. The CDR3 runs to 16 residues. V lost 0 bases and J lost 1, with 11 bases in between.